A selection of T cell receptor beta chains follows, all from one sample in a study of blood T cell repertoires in COVID-19. The assay was immunoSEQ multiplex PCR, and TCRdb's table has in-frame clones only and misses some. The table shows 100,000 or so clones, with around 87% occurring only once. Sample: peripheral blood. These TCRs come from a woman aged 25 to 39 with acute or convalescent COVID-19. Both conserved end residues are part of each CDR3.

v_gene: TRBV18; j_gene: TRBJ1-2; CDR3aa: CASSPMDRVGAYGYTF
v_gene: TRBV3-1/TRBV3-2; j_gene: TRBJ2-3; CDR3aa: CASSLRTGAGDTQYF
v_gene: TRBV28; j_gene: TRBJ1-5; CDR3aa: CASSYSDRAGQPQHF
v_gene: TRBV2; j_gene: TRBJ1-1; CDR3aa: CASPPGLNTEAFF
v_gene: TRBV20-1; j_gene: TRBJ1-3; CDR3aa: CSASRQSFSGNTIYF
v_gene: TRBV28; j_gene: TRBJ2-2; CDR3aa: CASTPFQGATGELFF
v_gene: TRBV2; j_gene: TRBJ2-7; CDR3aa: CASTRTGGVSEQYF
v_gene: TRBV11-2; j_gene: TRBJ1-4; CDR3aa: CASTLGTGINEKLFF
v_gene: TRBV11-1; j_gene: TRBJ1-2; CDR3aa: CASSRIQGENGYTF
v_gene: TRBV7-8; j_gene: TRBJ1-3; CDR3aa: CASSPGISGNTIYF
v_gene: TRBV5-4; j_gene: TRBJ2-3; CDR3aa: CASSTDLAPDTQYF
v_gene: TRBV9; j_gene: TRBJ2-6; CDR3aa: CASQGVSGANVLTF
v_gene: TRBV2; j_gene: TRBJ2-3; CDR3aa: CASSEGRGGSTDTQYF
v_gene: TRBV2; j_gene: TRBJ1-4; CDR3aa: CASKGTGVSNEKLFF